This TCR beta chain originates from a study of T cell clonality in common variable immunodeficiency. Repertoires were generated with immunoSEQ multiplex PCR, while TCRdb's copy carries only in-frame clones and drops some. The specimen has approximately 29,000 clones, none found just once. Study-wide points: Fewer deletions and N-nucleotide insertions were reportedly seen in common variable immunodeficiency TCR beta sequences.

Of note for this clone: Its antigen is as yet unknown.

Sequencing was carried out using peripheral blood mononuclear cells. The receptor was isolated from a human donor with common variable immunodeficiency.

CDR3 DNA, as far as it was read: TGCGCCAGCAGTGAGTCGCAGGGAAGCACAGATACG. It encodes CASSESQGSTDT. The whole CDR3 region reads CASSESQGSTDTQYF. This chain connects TRBV10-2 to TRBJ2-3, with D possibly being TRBD1 (5 bases). The read finishes 3 residues shy of the CDR3 end, and the germline J gene is used to complete it. In germline, CDR1 is WSHSY, CDR2 SAAADI. This CDR3 is built from 15 residues. V lost 0 bases to trimming and J lost 0 bases, with 7 bases between them.